This entry concerns a single T cell receptor beta chain. What it binds is not known. The sample has other DNA sequences that encode this CDR3 too. The V and J ends lost 1 base and 2 bases, in that order; junction bases with no gene match: 10. The germline V gene encodes CDR1 KGHDR and CDR2 SFDVKD. This CDR3 contains 18 residues. As handled by the study authors: Researchers built a distant-metastasis classifier for papillary thyroid cancer that drew on CDR3 differences across clinicopathological groups. TCRdb reprocessed the PCR reads using MiXCR. The V and J calls follow TCRdb's processing rather than the paper's. The sample contains about 39,000 clones, roughly a fifth of which appear only once. Each patient came to thyroid surgery without any prior treatment (of any kind). This record comes from a study of metastatic and nonmetastatic thyroid tumors. In the study overall: The authors compared repertoires across blood and tumor or nodule tissue from malignant and benign thyroid patients.

Findings and caveats of the study: For both blood and tumor, malignant thyroid tumors reportedly showed significantly higher TCR beta diversity than benign nodules did.

The source material was blood. This sequence originates from a female donor with papillary thyroid cancer or a benign thyroid nodule (not recorded which). Some clones in this sample may be carry-over from other donors' samples. This chain joins TRBV24-1 and TRBJ2-1; 7 bases line up with TRBD1. CDR3 loop: CATSDFGTGTATYNEQFF. In DNA, the CDR3 is TGTGCCACCAGTGATTTTGGTACCGGGACAGCTACCTACAATGAGCAGTTCTTC.